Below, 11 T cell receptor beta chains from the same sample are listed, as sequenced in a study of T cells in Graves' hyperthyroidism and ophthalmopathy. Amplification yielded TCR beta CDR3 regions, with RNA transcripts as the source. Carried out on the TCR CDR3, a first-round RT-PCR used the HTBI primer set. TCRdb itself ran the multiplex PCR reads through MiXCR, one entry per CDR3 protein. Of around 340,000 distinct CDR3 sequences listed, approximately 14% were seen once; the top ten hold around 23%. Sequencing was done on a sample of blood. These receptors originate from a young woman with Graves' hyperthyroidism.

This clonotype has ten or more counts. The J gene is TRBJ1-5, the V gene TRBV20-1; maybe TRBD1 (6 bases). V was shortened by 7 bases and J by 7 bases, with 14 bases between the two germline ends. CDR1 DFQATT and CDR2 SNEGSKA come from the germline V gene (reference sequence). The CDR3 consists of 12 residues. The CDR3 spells CSVTGTGQPQHF. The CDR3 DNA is TGCAGTGTCACAGGGACGGGCCAGCCCCAGCATTTT.

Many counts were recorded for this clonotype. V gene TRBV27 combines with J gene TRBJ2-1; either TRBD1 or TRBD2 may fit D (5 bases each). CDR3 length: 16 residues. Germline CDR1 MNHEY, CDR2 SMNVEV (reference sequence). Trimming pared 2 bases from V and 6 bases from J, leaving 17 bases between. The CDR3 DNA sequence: TGTGCCAGCAGTTTAGGGCTGGGGCTAGCCCTCAATGAGCAGTTCTTC. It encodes CASSLGLGLALNEQFF.

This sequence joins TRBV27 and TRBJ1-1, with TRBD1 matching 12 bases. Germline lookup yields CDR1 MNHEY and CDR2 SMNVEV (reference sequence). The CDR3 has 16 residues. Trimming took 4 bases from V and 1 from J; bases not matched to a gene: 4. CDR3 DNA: TGTGCCAGCAGTTCGCCGGGACAGGGGGCGAACACTGAAGCTTTCTTT. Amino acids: CASSSPGQGANTEAFF.

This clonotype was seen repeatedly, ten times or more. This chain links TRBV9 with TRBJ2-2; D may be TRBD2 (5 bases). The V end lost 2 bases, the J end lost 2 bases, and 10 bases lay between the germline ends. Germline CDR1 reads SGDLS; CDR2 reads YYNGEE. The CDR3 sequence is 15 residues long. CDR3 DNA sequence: TGTGCCAGCAGCGTCTCAGCGGCTAACACCGGGGAGCTGTTTTTT. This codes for CASSVSAANTGELFF.

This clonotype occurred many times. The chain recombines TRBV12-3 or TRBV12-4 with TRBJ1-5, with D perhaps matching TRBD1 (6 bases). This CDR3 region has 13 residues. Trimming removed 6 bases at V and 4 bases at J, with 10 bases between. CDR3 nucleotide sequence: TGTGCCAGCAGGGACAGAAGTAATCAGCCCCAGCATTTT. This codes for CASRDRSNQPQHF.

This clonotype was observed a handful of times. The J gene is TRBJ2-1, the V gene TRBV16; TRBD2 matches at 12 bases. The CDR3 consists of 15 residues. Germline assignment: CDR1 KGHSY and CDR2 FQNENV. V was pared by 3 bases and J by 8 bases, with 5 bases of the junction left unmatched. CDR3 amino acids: CASSHQASGRDEQFF. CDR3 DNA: TGTGCCAGCAGCCATCAGGCTAGCGGGAGGGATGAGCAGTTCTTC.

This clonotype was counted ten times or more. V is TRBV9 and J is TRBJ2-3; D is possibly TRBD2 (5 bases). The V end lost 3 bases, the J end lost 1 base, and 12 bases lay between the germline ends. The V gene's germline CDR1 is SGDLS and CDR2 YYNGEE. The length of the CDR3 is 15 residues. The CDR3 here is CASSGTRVGTDTQYF. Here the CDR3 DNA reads TGTGCCAGCAGCGGCACGCGGGTAGGCACAGATACGCAGTATTTT.

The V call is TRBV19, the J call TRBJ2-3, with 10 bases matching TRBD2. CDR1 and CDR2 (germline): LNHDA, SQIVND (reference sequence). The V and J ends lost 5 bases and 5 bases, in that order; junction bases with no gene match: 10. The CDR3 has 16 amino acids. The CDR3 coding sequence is TGTGCCAGTAGTTCTTGGCTAGCGGGAGTTGGAGATACGCAGTATTTT. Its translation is CASSSWLAGVGDTQYF.

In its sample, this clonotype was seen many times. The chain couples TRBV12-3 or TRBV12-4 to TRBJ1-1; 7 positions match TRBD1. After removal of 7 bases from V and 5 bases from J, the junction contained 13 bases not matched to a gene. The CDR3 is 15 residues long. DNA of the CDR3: TGTGCCAGCACCCCAGGGGGGCGCGTGTATACTGAAGCTTTCTTT. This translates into CASTPGGRVYTEAFF.

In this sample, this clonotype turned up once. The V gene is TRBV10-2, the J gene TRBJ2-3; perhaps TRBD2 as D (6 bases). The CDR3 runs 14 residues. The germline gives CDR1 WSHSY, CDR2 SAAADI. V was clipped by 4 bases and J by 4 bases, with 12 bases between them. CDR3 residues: CASSVYREPDTQYF. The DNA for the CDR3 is TGCGCCAGCAGTGTATATCGGGAGCCAGATACGCAGTATTTT.

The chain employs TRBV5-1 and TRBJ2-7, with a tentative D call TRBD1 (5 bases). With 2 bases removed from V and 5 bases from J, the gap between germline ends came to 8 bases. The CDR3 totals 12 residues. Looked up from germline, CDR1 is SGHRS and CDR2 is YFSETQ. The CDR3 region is CASSFQGDEQYF. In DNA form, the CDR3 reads TGCGCCAGCAGCTTTCAGGGTGACGAGCAGTACTTC.